These 31 T cell receptor beta chains came from one sample sequenced in a study of blood T cell repertoires in COVID-19. Only in-frame clones appear in the TCRdb table, and some are missing; sequencing was by immunoSEQ multiplex PCR. Counted here are 150,000 to 250,000 clones, about four fifths occurring once; the ten biggest clones make up less than 8.5%. The sequenced material came from PBMCs or T cells enriched from blood (not recorded which). The receptor source for this set is a man between 40 and 49 years old who had recovered from COVID-19.

The V and J genes are TRBV27 and TRBJ1-6; D might be TRBD1 (5 bases). The CDR3 is 17 amino acids. Trimming took off 3 bases at V and 8 bases at J, with 20 bases between the two ends. Germline V CDR1 and CDR2: MNHEY, SMNVEV (reference sequence). CDR3 nucleotides: TGTGCCAGCAGTTTTTCCCTCTTTAAGGGGTTGCATTCACCCCTCCACTTT. It yields the protein CASSFSLFKGLHSPLHF.

V is TRBV19 and J is TRBJ1-3, with no clear D. Germline CDR1 is LNHDA and CDR2 is SQIVND (reference sequence). The ends were cut back, 6 bases at V and 2 bases at J, with 14 bases in the middle. There are 15 residues in the CDR3. CDR3 loop: CASRDGSAAGNTIYF. The DNA of the CDR3 is TGTGCCAGTAGGGATGGATCAGCGGCTGGAAACACCATATATTTT.

The table lists this clone with a few counts. This rearrangement joins TRBV7-8 to TRBJ1-1; D gene unclear. This CDR3 is built from 15 residues. Germline loops: CDR1 SGHVS, CDR2 FQNEAQ. Trimming took off 2 bases at V and 1 base at J, with 11 bases between the two ends. The CDR3 here is CASSLSGPRNTEAFF. The CDR3 nucleotides read TGTGCCAGCAGCTTATCTGGCCCTAGGAACACTGAAGCTTTCTTT.

This chain joins TRBV4-1 and TRBJ2-5; D perhaps matches TRBD2 (6 bases). The V end lost 1 base, the J end lost 2 bases, and 14 bases lay between the germline ends. CDR1 MGHRA and CDR2 YSYEKL come from the germline V gene. CDR3 length: 16 amino acids. CDR3 coding DNA: TGCGCCAGCAGCCAAGGAATAGGGACTTCACAAGAGACCCAGTACTTC. It is translated as CASSQGIGTSQETQYF.

The chain has TRBV6-1 and TRBJ1-5, with a tentative D call TRBD1 (6 bases). The CDR3 spans 16 residues. The V gene lost 2 bases and the J gene lost 0 bases, with 11 bases spanning the gap. Germline CDR1 MNHNS, CDR2 SASEGT. The CDR3 bases are TGTGCCAGCAGTGAATTGGGGGCCTATAGCAATCAGCCCCAGCATTTT. Its translation is CASSELGAYSNQPQHF.

The V gene is TRBV19, the J gene TRBJ1-5, with TRBD1 matching over 9 bases. The CDR3 loop spans 15 amino acids. Trimming cost V 1 base and J 8 bases; bases outside gene matches: 6. Germline V lookup: CDR1 LNHDA, CDR2 SQIVND (reference sequence). CDR3 in amino acids: CASSIATGGLKPQHF. CDR3 nucleotides: TGTGCCAGTAGTATAGCTACAGGGGGCCTGAAGCCCCAGCATTTT.

The genes are TRBV7-8 and TRBJ1-1; 10 nucleotides align to TRBD1. CDR1 is SGHVS and CDR2 is FQNEAQ in the germline V gene. V lost 4 bases and J lost 3; bases outside the gene matches: 8. There are 16 residues in the CDR3. CDR3 amino acids: CASSSNEGQGYTEAFF. Here the CDR3 DNA reads TGTGCCAGCAGCTCTAACGAGGGACAGGGGTACACTGAAGCTTTCTTT.

The chain recombines TRBV28 with TRBJ1-2, with D unresolved. With 7 bases removed from V and 6 bases from J, the gap between germline ends came to 18 bases. CDR1 MDHEN and CDR2 SYDVKM come from the germline V gene. This CDR3 is 14 amino acids long. CDR3 nucleotide sequence: TGTGCCAGCACCGAACGGCAGGATCGGCATGGCTACACCTTC. Translating it yields CASTERQDRHGYTF.

The chain has TRBV9 and TRBJ2-5, with TRBD1 matching over 9 bases. The CDR3 sequence is 16 residues long. CDR1 is SGDLS and CDR2 is YYNGEE in the germline V gene. The V segment lost 3 bases and the J segment 2 bases; nucleotides outside the gene matches: 8. The CDR3 bases are TGTGCCAGCAGCGCCGGGACAGGGATCACGCAAGAGACCCAGTACTTC. Translation: CASSAGTGITQETQYF.

In DNA form, the CDR3 reads TGTGCCAGCAGCCCACGATTACAGGGTTCCTACGAGCAGTACTTC. This sequence encodes CASSPRLQGSYEQYF. The chain employs TRBV7-9 and TRBJ2-7; D is possibly TRBD1 (6 bases). In germline, CDR1 is SEHNR, CDR2 FQNEAQ (reference sequence). Trimming left V 5 bases short and J 1 base short, with 15 bases between. CDR3 size: 15 residues. Filled out from reference TRBV7-9 and TRBJ2-7, the complete variable domain reads DTGVSQNPRHKITKRGQNVTFRCDPISEHNRLYWYRQTLGQGPEFLTYFQNEAQLEKSRLLSDRFSAERPKGSFSTLEIQRTEQGDSAMYLCASSPRLQGSYEQYFGPGTRLTVT.

CDR3 in amino acids: CASSPNRAGNEKLFF. The CDR3 DNA sequence: TGTGCCAGCAGCCCCAACAGGGCCGGTAATGAAAAACTGTTTTTT. This chain joins TRBV7-2 and TRBJ1-4; D possibly corresponds to TRBD1 (6 bases). Trimming cost V 5 bases and J 4 bases, with 14 bases left between them. CDR1 SGHTA and CDR2 FQGNSA come from the germline V gene. The CDR3 length is 15 residues.

This clone was picked up one time. This chain uses TRBV3-1 (or the pseudogene TRBV3-2) with TRBJ2-5; no clear D gene. Trimming took 5 bases from V and 7 from J, leaving 11 bases between them. This CDR3 is 12 amino acids long. The germline V gene encodes CDR1 LGHDT and CDR2 YNNKEL (reference sequence). CDR3: CASSETQSTQYF. The CDR3 nucleotides are TGTGCCAGCAGCGAAACCCAGTCGACCCAGTACTTC.

This clone was observed once. The chain links TRBV5-4 to TRBJ1-2; no firm D call. The germline V gene encodes CDR1 SGHNT and CDR2 YYREEE (reference sequence). The CDR3 loop spans 15 amino acids. V was trimmed by 4 bases and J by 2 bases, leaving 15 bases between them. CDR3 in amino acids: CASSESVGGNYGYTF. Written as DNA, the CDR3 is TGTGCCAGCAGCGAATCCGTGGGAGGAAACTATGGCTACACCTTC.

This clone was seen only a few times. This rearrangement joins TRBV5-8 to TRBJ1-1, with 7 bases lining up with TRBD1. The trim removed 5 bases at V and 4 bases at J, leaving 11 bases unmatched. This CDR3 region has 15 residues. CDR1 SGHTS and CDR2 YDEGEE come from the germline V gene. In nucleotides, the CDR3 is TGTGCCAGCAGTCCGGGGCAGGGGGTTCGCACTGAAGCTTTCTTT. The encoded protein is CASSPGQGVRTEAFF.

The gene calls are TRBV5-4 and TRBJ2-7, with D tentatively TRBD2 (6 bases). The CDR3 runs to 15 residues. Trimming shortened V by 0 bases and J by 3 bases, and 13 bases separated the two germline ends. CDR1 SGHNT and CDR2 YYREEE come from the germline V gene (reference sequence). The CDR3 DNA reads TGTGCCAGCAGCTTGGTACCGGAGGGTGGCTACGAGCAGTACTTC. Translated: CASSLVPEGGYEQYF.

This clone was found a few times. The chain links TRBV5-1 to TRBJ1-1; 11 bases map to TRBD1. This CDR3 is 14 amino acids long. Germline values: CDR1 SGHRS, CDR2 YFSETQ. The V and J ends lost 4 bases and 5 bases, in that order; junction bases with no gene match: 4. The CDR3: CASSQDRGQTEAFF. The CDR3 bases are TGCGCCAGCAGCCAGGACAGGGGGCAAACTGAAGCTTTCTTT.

The CDR3 nucleotides are TGTGCCTGGAGCAAAATCCGGGACAGGGTGTTCAATGAGCAGTTCTTC. Translation: CAWSKIRDRVFNEQFF. The chain carries TRBV30 and TRBJ2-1; 9 bases align to TRBD1. CDR1 and CDR2 from the germline V gene are GTSNPN and SVGIG (reference sequence). V gave up 3 bases and J gave up 6 bases; unmatched junction bases: 12. The CDR3 sequence is 16 residues long.

This clone was counted only a few times. The rearrangement joins TRBV5-1 to TRBJ1-2; a possible D gene is TRBD1 (5 bases). Germline V gene lookup returns CDR1 SGHRS and CDR2 YFSETQ. The CDR3 sequence is 15 residues long. Between the trimmed V and J ends, which lost 5 bases and 8 bases, there was a span of 22 bases. The CDR3: CASSLVARQTDGYTF. The CDR3 coding sequence is TGCGCCAGCAGTTTAGTAGCCCGACAGACTGACGGCTACACCTTC.

The chain carries TRBV2 and TRBJ1-2; D is unresolved. The CDR3 has 13 amino acids. Trimming took 4 bases from V and 1 from J, leaving 7 bases between them. The V gene's germline CDR1 is SNHLY and CDR2 FYNNEI. CDR3 in amino acids: CASSVTDNYGYTF. For the CDR3, the DNA is TGTGCCAGCAGTGTAACAGATAACTATGGCTACACCTTC.

Only one count was recorded for this clone. The chain links TRBV28 to TRBJ1-1; possible D gene TRBD1, 6 bases. CDR3 size: 15 residues. The V end lost 6 bases, the J end lost 6 bases, and 20 bases lay between the germline ends. Germline CDR1 is MDHEN and CDR2 is SYDVKM. The CDR3 nucleotides are TGTGCCAGCAGGCCAAGTTCAGGGGTTACTGCTGAAGCTTTCTTT. Protein sequence: CASRPSSGVTAEAFF.

V is TRBV19 and J is TRBJ1-3; maybe TRBD1 (5 bases). Germline V gene data show CDR1 as LNHDA and CDR2 as SQIVND (reference sequence). CDR3 length equals 16 residues. Trimming pared 5 bases from V and 0 bases from J, leaving 14 bases between. CDR3 region: CASSPEGPISGNTIYF. As DNA, the CDR3 is TGTGCCAGTAGTCCGGAGGGACCCATCTCTGGAAACACCATATATTTT.

The table lists this clone with a count of one. The chain employs TRBV9 and TRBJ1-4; D is possibly TRBD1 (6 bases). The germline V gene has CDR1 SGDLS and CDR2 YYNGEE. The V gene lost 0 bases and the J gene lost 6 bases, with 15 bases spanning the gap. CDR3 length: 16 amino acids. DNA for the CDR3: TGTGCCAGCAGCGTAGCGTCAGGGGAGTCGTATGAAAAACTGTTTTTT. Amino acids: CASSVASGESYEKLFF.

The sample holds one count of this clone. The chain uses TRBV19 and TRBJ1-3; D ambiguous. CDR3 size: 14 residues. V was cut by 4 bases and J by 0 bases, with 7 bases left in between. CDR1 is LNHDA, CDR2 SQIVND, per germline (reference sequence). The CDR3: CASSSRASGNTIYF. CDR3 bases: TGTGCCAGTAGTAGCCGAGCCTCTGGAAACACCATATATTTT.

This chain links TRBV5-6 with TRBJ2-7, with 12 bases fitting TRBD2. CDR1 is SGHDT, CDR2 YYEEEE, per germline. The ends lost 0 bases at V and 2 bases at J; junction bases unmatched: 6. The CDR3 sequence is 17 residues long. As DNA, the CDR3 is TGTGCCAGCAGCTTGGTTGCGACTAGCGGGGGACCCTACGAGCAGTACTTC. It translates to CASSLVATSGGPYEQYF. Full variable domain (missing parts from reference TRBV5-6 and TRBJ2-7): DAGVTQSPTHLIKTRGQQVTLRCSPKSGHDTVSWYQQALGQGPQFIFQYYEEEERQRGNFPDRFSGHQFPNYSSELNVNALLLGDSALYLCASSLVATSGGPYEQYFGPGTRLTVT.

This chain uses TRBV4-1 with TRBJ1-6; D is ambiguous. The CDR3 covers 15 residues. CDR1 and CDR2 from the germline V gene are MGHRA and YSYEKL. The ends were cut back, 2 bases at V and 5 bases at J, with 10 bases in the middle. CDR3 in amino acids: CASSQPTANNSPLHF. In DNA, the CDR3 is TGCGCCAGCAGCCAACCCACAGCTAATAATTCACCCCTCCACTTT.

The genes are TRBV4-3 and TRBJ1-2; 7 positions agree with TRBD1. This CDR3 comprises 15 residues. The ends lost 4 bases at V and 6 bases at J; junction bases unmatched: 11. Germline V CDR1 and CDR2: LGHNA, YSLEER. DNA of the CDR3: TGCGCCAGCAGCCTCCACCGAGGGGACAGAAATGGCTACACCTTC. The encoded protein is CASSLHRGDRNGYTF.

The chain carries TRBV21-1 and TRBJ2-7; whether TRBD1, the table's D call, matches the DNA was not checked. TRBV21-1 is classified as a pseudogene. The length of the CDR3 is 16 residues. The CDR3 spells CASSGRTVRSSYEQYF. The DNA of the CDR3 is TGTGCCAGCAGCGGGCGGACAGTCCGTAGCTCCTACGAGCAGTACTTC.

The chain has TRBV15 and TRBJ1-2; maybe TRBD1 (5 bases). V dropped 3 bases and J dropped 2 bases, with 10 bases sitting between them. The CDR3 is made up of 14 amino acids. Germline-derived CDR1 and CDR2 are LNHNV and YYDKDF (reference sequence). The CDR3 reads CATSRHTGNYGYTF. CDR3 coding DNA: TGTGCCACCAGCAGGCATACAGGAAACTATGGCTACACCTTC.

The J gene is TRBJ2-3, the V gene TRBV2; D gene unclear. Deletions cut 5 bases from V and 0 bases from J, with 9 bases between. Per the germline V gene, CDR1 is SNHLY and CDR2 is FYNNEI. The CDR3 contains 14 residues. The chain's CDR3 is CASSLDTSTDTQYF. DNA of the CDR3: TGTGCCAGCAGTCTCGACACTAGCACAGATACGCAGTATTTT.

The genes are TRBV19 and TRBJ1-2; maybe TRBD1 (6 bases). Trimming stripped 3 bases from V and 7 bases from J, with 12 bases between. Germline V gene sequence: CDR1 LNHDA, CDR2 SQIVND (reference sequence). This CDR3 has 13 amino acids. DNA of the CDR3: TGTGCCAGTAGTATGTGGGCAGGGGTTGGCTACACCTTC. It codes for CASSMWAGVGYTF. Together with reference TRBV19 and TRBJ1-2, the CDR3 gives the full variable domain: DGGITQSPKYLFRKEGQNVTLSCEQNLNHDAMYWYRQDPGQGLRLIYYSQIVNDFQKGDIAEGYSVSREKKESFPLTVTSAQKNPTAFYLCASSMWAGVGYTFGSGTRLTVV.

V is TRBV6-5 and J is TRBJ1-5; tentatively, D is TRBD1 (6 bases). This CDR3 has 14 amino acids. Per the germline V gene, CDR1 is MNHEY and CDR2 is SVGAGI. V was cut by 10 bases and J by 2 bases, with 15 bases left in between. The CDR3 nucleotides are TGTGCCACCAAAAGACAGGCCGGCAATCAGCCCCAGCATTTT. This sequence encodes CATKRQAGNQPQHF.